Listed here are 31 T cell receptor beta chains from one sample, sequenced in a study of blood T cell repertoires in COVID-19. The data were produced by immunoSEQ multiplex PCR, yet TCRdb's version contains in-frame clones alone and is incomplete. The sample carries 30,000 to 40,000 clones, just under 85% recorded once. Sequencing was done on a sample of peripheral blood. Source of these receptors: a man in his fifties or sixties with active COVID-19.

The chain combines TRBV2 with TRBJ1-2; 7 bases align to TRBD1. The CDR3 is 17 amino acids. Germline CDR1 reads SNHLY; CDR2 reads FYNNEI. After removal of 4 bases from V and 8 bases from J, the junction contained 19 bases not matched to a gene. The CDR3 DNA sequence: TGTGCCAGCAGTGGTAACAGGGGCCCGACAAGAAATGAAGGCTACACCTTC. It codes for CASSGNRGPTRNEGYTF. Using reference TRBV2 and TRBJ1-2 for the parts outside the CDR3, the full variable domain is EPEVTQTPSHQVTQMGQEVILRCVPISNHLYFYWYRQILGQKVEFLVSFYNNEISEKSEIFDDQFSVERPDGSNFTLKIRSTKLEDSAMYFCASSGNRGPTRNEGYTFGSGTRLTVV.

The J gene is TRBJ2-1, the V gene TRBV7-9; 8 positions agree with TRBD2. CDR1 and CDR2 (germline): SEHNR, FQNEAQ (reference sequence). V lost 5 bases, J lost 5 bases, and 11 bases stayed unmatched. The CDR3 consists of 16 residues. The CDR3 nucleotides are TGTGCCAGCAGCCCCTGGACTAGCAGCGTCCACAATGAGCAGTTCTTC. Its translation: CASSPWTSSVHNEQFF.

The chain uses TRBV7-9 and TRBJ2-1, with D possibly matching TRBD1 (6 bases). The V end lost 0 bases, the J end lost 9 bases, and 21 bases lay between the germline ends. Germline values: CDR1 SEHNR, CDR2 FQNEAQ (reference sequence). The CDR3 runs 17 residues. Here the CDR3 reads CASSLATTGIRMGEQFF. The CDR3, as DNA: TGTGCCAGCAGCTTAGCGACCACAGGGATCAGGATGGGTGAGCAGTTCTTC.

The J gene is TRBJ1-3, the V gene TRBV7-9, with TRBD1 identical over 9 bases. Germline CDR1 reads SEHNR; CDR2 reads FQNEAQ (reference sequence). The CDR3 length is 15 residues. V shed 4 bases and J 4 bases; nucleotides not matched to a gene: 5. CDR3: CASSYVTGGGNTIYF. For the CDR3, the DNA is TGTGCCAGCAGCTATGTTACAGGGGGCGGAAACACCATATATTTT.

The chain joins TRBV6-5 to TRBJ1-5; 7 bases map to TRBD1. In germline, CDR1 is MNHEY, CDR2 SVGAGI. CDR3 length: 15 amino acids. Germline trimming cut 4 bases from V and 6 bases from J; bases unmatched to any gene: 9. CDR3 protein: CASSFDREAGQPQHF. DNA of the CDR3: TGTGCCAGCAGTTTCGACAGGGAGGCGGGTCAGCCCCAGCATTTT.

The chain links TRBV4-3 to TRBJ2-1, with 10 bases fitting TRBD2. From germline, CDR1 is LGHNA and CDR2 YSLEER. After removal of 3 bases from V and 3 bases from J, the junction contained 2 bases not matched to a gene. The CDR3 contains 15 residues. CDR3 nucleotides: TGCGCCAGCAGCCAGAGCGGGGGGGGCTACAATGAGCAGTTCTTC. Translated, it gives CASSQSGGGYNEQFF.

In its sample, this clone was seen once. The chain links TRBV6-5 to TRBJ2-2; 11 nucleotides match TRBD1. The CDR3 has 14 amino acids. Trimming at V came to 6 bases and at J to 7 bases, leaving 4 bases not matched to a gene. Looked up from germline, CDR1 is MNHEY and CDR2 is SVGAGI. CDR3 region: CASRGTGGIGELFF. The CDR3 DNA follows: TGTGCCAGCAGGGGGACAGGGGGAATCGGGGAGCTGTTTTTT.

The chain carries TRBV7-8 and TRBJ1-4; D may be TRBD1 (5 bases). The germline V gene has CDR1 SGHVS and CDR2 FQNEAQ. CDR3 size: 15 residues. The V end lost 3 bases, the J end lost 2 bases, and 10 bases lay between the germline ends. In DNA form, the CDR3 reads TGTGCCAGCAGCTTCGGGGGTTTCACTAATGAAAAACTGTTTTTT. Its translation: CASSFGGFTNEKLFF.

The CDR3 DNA reads as TGTGCCAGCAGCCCACAGGATCTAGCGGGGGGGGAGACCCAGTACTTC. Residues: CASSPQDLAGGETQYF. The V call is TRBV7-6, the J call TRBJ2-5; 12 bases line up with TRBD2. J gave up 5 bases and V 5 bases, and 9 bases lay outside the gene matches. The CDR3 runs 16 residues. CDR1 and CDR2 (germline): SGHVS, FNYEAQ. Variable domain in full (rest from reference TRBV7-6 and TRBJ2-5): GAGVSQSPRYKVTKRGQDVALRCDPISGHVSLYWYRQALGQGPEFLTYFNYEAQQDKSGLPNDRFSAERPEGSISTLTIQRTEQRDSAMYRCASSPQDLAGGETQYFGPGTRLLVL.

The chain combines TRBV4-3 with TRBJ1-3; D gene uncertain. There are 16 residues in the CDR3. Trimming took off 4 bases at V and 4 bases at J, with 17 bases between the two ends. Germline CDR1 LGHNA, CDR2 YSLEER. DNA of the CDR3: TGCGCCAGCAGCCCTGGGCAGGCCGTGAAAGGAAACACCATATATTTT. Encoded protein: CASSPGQAVKGNTIYF.

This clone was recorded once. This rearrangement joins TRBV5-1 to TRBJ2-4; TRBD1 matches 8 bases. The CDR3 spans 16 residues. V gave up 4 bases and J gave up 6 bases; unmatched junction bases: 12. Germline assignment: CDR1 SGHRS and CDR2 YFSETQ. Here the CDR3 DNA reads TGCGCCAGCAGCATAGACCGGACAGGGTCAGGAAACATTCAGTACTTC. As protein: CASSIDRTGSGNIQYF.

The chain couples TRBV11-3 to TRBJ1-1, with D unresolved. The CDR3 is 14 amino acids. The germline CDR1 and CDR2 sequences are SGHNT and YENEEA. The V end was cut by 6 bases, the J end by 1 base, with 12 bases between. The CDR3 DNA is TGTGCCAGCAGGGCCCGCGGCGAGAACACTGAAGCTTTCTTT. It specifies CASRARGENTEAFF.

V usage is TRBV5-6 and J usage is TRBJ2-1; 10 nucleotides align to TRBD2. The CDR3 covers 15 residues. V trimming: 2 bases; J trimming: 10 bases; junction bases outside the gene matches: 9. CDR1 and CDR2 (germline): SGHDT, YYEEEE. This CDR3 is CASSFSSGGAREQFF. The CDR3 region has the DNA TGTGCCAGCAGCTTTAGCAGCGGGGGGGCTCGAGAGCAGTTCTTC.

The chain uses TRBV12-5 and TRBJ2-6, with no clear D. Germline values: CDR1 LGHNT, CDR2 FRNRAP. CDR3 length equals 17 residues. The ends were cut back, 1 base at V and 8 bases at J, with 18 bases in the middle. The chain's CDR3 is CASGLENSATRTNVLTF. CDR3 sequence (DNA): TGTGCTAGTGGTTTGGAGAACTCGGCGACAAGGACCAACGTCCTGACTTTC.

The chain couples TRBV7-2 to TRBJ1-2; no definite D call. The CDR3 loop spans 13 amino acids. V shed 5 bases and J shed 3 bases, with 10 bases lying between them. Germline assignment: CDR1 SGHTA and CDR2 FQGNSA. CDR3 sequence reads: CASSVDMYYGYTF. The CDR3 DNA is TGTGCCAGCAGCGTTGACATGTACTATGGCTACACCTTC.

The V call is TRBV6-6, the J call TRBJ2-7; D might be TRBD1 (6 bases). V lost 6 bases and J lost 0, with 12 bases in between. Germline V gene sequence: CDR1 MNHNY, CDR2 SVGAGI (reference sequence). This CDR3 is built from 14 residues. CDR3 sequence: CASRQGRSSYEQYF. In DNA form, the CDR3 reads TGTGCCAGCAGACAGGGAAGAAGCTCCTACGAGCAGTACTTC.

The chain combines TRBV5-1 with TRBJ2-1; TRBD1 aligns across 7 bases. Germline V gene lookup returns CDR1 SGHRS and CDR2 YFSETQ. V shed 3 bases and J 7 bases; nucleotides not matched to a gene: 1. The CDR3 loop spans 12 amino acids. The CDR3 sequence is CASSSQGNEQFF. CDR3 DNA: TGCGCCAGCAGCTCACAGGGGAATGAGCAGTTCTTC.

The V gene is TRBV19, the J gene TRBJ1-5, with D possibly matching TRBD1 (5 bases). Germline V gives CDR1 LNHDA, CDR2 SQIVND (reference sequence). The CDR3 totals 15 residues. V was pared by 7 bases and J by 7 bases, with 20 bases between. CDR3 nucleotide sequence: TGTGCCAGTACCCAGAGGGTGGCGGGGGGGCAGCCCCAGCATTTT. Its protein is CASTQRVAGGQPQHF.

V usage is TRBV28 and J usage is TRBJ2-7, with 9 bases that match TRBD1. The CDR3 consists of 14 residues. The trim removed 5 bases at V and 3 bases at J, leaving 5 bases unmatched. Per the germline V gene, CDR1 is MDHEN and CDR2 is SYDVKM. CDR3 in amino acids: CASSITGGGYEQYF. CDR3 coding DNA: TGTGCCAGCAGTATTACAGGGGGCGGCTACGAGCAGTACTTC.

The chain has TRBV6-5 and TRBJ1-6; 9 bases match TRBD1. Germline lookup yields CDR1 MNHEY and CDR2 SVGAGI. The V and J ends lost 7 bases and 9 bases, in that order; junction bases with no gene match: 10. The CDR3 runs 15 residues. DNA for the CDR3: TGTGCCAGCACTTTAACAGGGGGCGGAATTTCACCCCTCCACTTT. Translating gives CASTLTGGGISPLHF.

The chain carries TRBV18 and TRBJ2-1; a possible D gene is TRBD1 (5 bases). Germline values: CDR1 KGHSH, CDR2 LQKENI. This CDR3 spans 15 amino acids. Trimming took 3 bases from V and 7 from J, leaving 16 bases between them. For the CDR3, the DNA is TGTGCCAGCTCACCGCTTCAGCAGGGTCGGAATGAGCAGTTCTTC. Its translation is CASSPLQQGRNEQFF.

This chain joins TRBV6-5 and TRBJ2-1, with D perhaps matching TRBD2 (6 bases). Per germline, CDR1 MNHEY and CDR2 SVGAGI. CDR3 length: 13 amino acids. The germline V and J ends were trimmed by 6 bases and 3 bases, with 9 bases remaining between them. CDR3 bases: TGTGCCAGCAGCTTAGCGGACTACAATGAGCAGTTCTTC. Translated, it gives CASSLADYNEQFF.

This clone was counted a single time. The chain uses TRBV10-1 and TRBJ2-3, with D maybe TRBD2 (6 bases). This CDR3 is built from 13 residues. Germline assignment: CDR1 WNHNN and CDR2 SYGVQD (reference sequence). The germline V and J ends were trimmed by 9 bases and 6 bases, with 16 bases remaining between them. The CDR3 DNA reads as TGCGCCAGTCTAGAGGGCGGGGCTGATACGCAGTATTTT. Its translation: CASLEGGADTQYF.

This rearrangement joins TRBV5-4 to TRBJ1-6, with D perhaps matching TRBD1 (5 bases). The CDR3 has 14 residues. Per germline, CDR1 SGHNT and CDR2 YYREEE (reference sequence). V lost 4 bases to trimming and J lost 6 bases, with 11 bases between them. DNA of the CDR3: TGTGCCAGCAGCCAAGGACAAGCTAATTCACCCCTCCACTTT. This gives the protein CASSQGQANSPLHF.

The chain couples TRBV6-4 to TRBJ2-7; tentative D call: TRBD1 (5 bases). V was trimmed by 4 bases and J by 4 bases, leaving 11 bases between them. CDR1 is MRHNA, CDR2 SNTAGT, per germline. The CDR3 is made up of 13 amino acids. CDR3 loop: CASSAARVYEQYF. The CDR3 coding sequence is TGTGCCAGCAGTGCGGCCAGGGTTTACGAGCAGTACTTC.

The rearrangement links TRBV28 to TRBJ2-3; 7 bases are shared with TRBD1. CDR3 length: 16 amino acids. CDR1 MDHEN and CDR2 SYDVKM come from the germline V gene. Germline trimming cut 3 bases from V and 3 bases from J; bases unmatched to any gene: 9. The CDR3 loop is CASSLWQGVGTDTQYF. CDR3 coding DNA: TGTGCCAGCAGTTTGTGGCAGGGGGTCGGAACAGATACGCAGTATTTT. Complete variable domain (other parts from reference TRBV28 and TRBJ2-3): DVKVTQSSRYLVKRTGEKVFLECVQDMDHENMFWYRQDPGLGLRLIYFSYDVKMKEKGDIPEGYSVSREKKERFSLILESASTNQTSMYLCASSLWQGVGTDTQYFGPGTRLTVL.

This clone has a handful of counts. V and J are TRBV4-1 and TRBJ1-2; 11 positions match TRBD1. CDR3 length equals 17 residues. Germline V lookup: CDR1 MGHRA, CDR2 YSYEKL. V dropped 0 bases and J dropped 7; count of bases not matched to a gene: 10. In DNA form, the CDR3 reads TGCGCCAGCAGCCAAGATGTAGGGACAGGGGGTGCGGCTGGCTACACCTTC. Amino acids: CASSQDVGTGGAAGYTF.

This rearrangement joins TRBV5-4 to TRBJ2-5; D is unresolved. Trimming removed 1 base at V and 4 bases at J, with 11 bases between. The germline V gene encodes CDR1 SGHNT and CDR2 YYREEE (reference sequence). The CDR3 is made up of 14 amino acids. The DNA for the CDR3 is TGTGCCAGCAGCTTGAGGCCGGGTCGAGAGACCCAGTACTTC. Its protein is CASSLRPGRETQYF. Full variable domain (outside the CDR3, taken from reference TRBV5-4 and TRBJ2-5): ETGVTQSPTHLIKTRGQQVTLRCSSQSGHNTVSWYQQALGQGPQFIFQYYREEENGRGNFPPRFSGLQFPNYSSELNVNALELDDSALYLCASSLRPGRETQYFGPGTRLLVL.

The rearrangement links TRBV5-1 to TRBJ2-1, with 12 positions matching TRBD2. The ends lost 7 bases at V and 10 bases at J; junction bases unmatched: 12. The germline CDR1 and CDR2 sequences are SGHRS and YFSETQ. The CDR3 covers 15 residues. CDR3: CASGLLAGGATEQFF. CDR3 nucleotides: TGCGCCAGCGGACTACTAGCGGGGGGAGCAACCGAGCAGTTCTTC.

The V and J genes are TRBV5-4 and TRBJ1-1; 7 nucleotides match TRBD1. The CDR3 sequence is 18 residues long. Unmatched junction bases numbered 16, after V lost 4 bases and J lost 1 base. CDR1 and CDR2 from the germline V gene are SGHNT and YYREEE (reference sequence). Here the CDR3 DNA reads TGTGCCAGCAGCCATGGTATGGTGAACAGGGGAACGAACACTGAAGCTTTCTTT. Translating gives CASSHGMVNRGTNTEAFF.

The chain couples TRBV6-6 to TRBJ2-5; D call uncertain. Germline values: CDR1 MNHNY, CDR2 SVGAGI (reference sequence). There are 12 residues in the CDR3. V was clipped by 6 bases and J by 2 bases, with 7 bases between them. The CDR3 sequence: CASSGKQETQYF. Here the CDR3 DNA reads TGTGCCAGCAGCGGTAAACAAGAGACCCAGTACTTC.